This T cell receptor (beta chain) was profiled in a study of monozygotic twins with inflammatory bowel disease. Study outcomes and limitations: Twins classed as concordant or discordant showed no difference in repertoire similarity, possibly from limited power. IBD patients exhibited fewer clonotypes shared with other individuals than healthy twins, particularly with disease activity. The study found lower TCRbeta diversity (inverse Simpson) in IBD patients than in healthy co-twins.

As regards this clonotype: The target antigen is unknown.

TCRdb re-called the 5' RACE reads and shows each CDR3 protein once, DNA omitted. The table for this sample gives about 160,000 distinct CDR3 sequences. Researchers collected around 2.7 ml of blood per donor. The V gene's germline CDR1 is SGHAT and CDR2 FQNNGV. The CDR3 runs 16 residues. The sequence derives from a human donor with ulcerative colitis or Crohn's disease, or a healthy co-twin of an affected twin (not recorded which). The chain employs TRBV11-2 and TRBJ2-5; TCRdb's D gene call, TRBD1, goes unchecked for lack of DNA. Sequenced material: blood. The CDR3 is CASSAPGRSNQETQYF.